A single sample gave rise to the 28 T cell receptor beta chains below, sequenced in a study of blood T cell repertoires in COVID-19. Produced via immunoSEQ multiplex PCR; TCRdb's table is partial and in-frame only. The sample yields approximately 200,000 clones, 85% to 90% seen once. Sequencing was performed on peripheral blood. The receptors derive from a man younger than 40 with COVID-19, enrolled during active disease.

The chain recombines TRBV3-1 (or the pseudogene TRBV3-2) with TRBJ1-2, with 8 positions matching TRBD1. V gave up 3 bases and J gave up 4 bases; unmatched junction bases: 10. The CDR3 totals 16 residues. Germline CDR1 reads LGHDT; CDR2 reads YNNKEL (reference sequence). CDR3 nucleotides: TGTGCCAGCAGCCATGACCTACAGGGGGGGGGCTATGGCTACACCTTC. Protein product: CASSHDLQGGGYGYTF.

V and J are TRBV19 and TRBJ2-7; perhaps TRBD1 as D (6 bases). From germline, CDR1 is LNHDA and CDR2 SQIVND (reference sequence). V dropped 6 bases and J dropped 0 bases, with 15 bases sitting between them. This CDR3 has 15 residues. This chain's CDR3 is CASRLRDTYSYEQYF. The CDR3 nucleotides read TGTGCCAGTAGGCTCCGGGACACCTACTCCTACGAGCAGTACTTC.

The chain couples TRBV6-6 to TRBJ2-3; D unclear. V lost 6 bases and J 7 bases, leaving 14 bases between the germline ends. The CDR3 contains 13 residues. Germline V lookup: CDR1 MNHNY, CDR2 SVGAGI (reference sequence). CDR3 sequence (DNA): TGTGCCAGCAGCCCTACCCTAACTAATACGCAGTATTTT. The encoded protein is CASSPTLTNTQYF.

The chain couples TRBV5-1 to TRBJ1-6; 7 nucleotides line up with TRBD1. After removal of 0 bases from V and 7 bases from J, the junction contained 10 bases not matched to a gene. Looked up from germline, CDR1 is SGHRS and CDR2 is YFSETQ. The CDR3 length is 17 residues. CDR3 amino acids: CASSLGSSGQENSPLHF. CDR3 sequence (DNA): TGCGCCAGCAGCTTGGGGTCATCCGGACAGGAAAATTCACCCCTCCACTTT.

The genes are TRBV28 and TRBJ1-1; no clear D gene. This CDR3 has 13 residues. The ends were cut back, 3 bases at V and 3 bases at J, with 8 bases in the middle. CDR1 is MDHEN and CDR2 is SYDVKM in the germline V gene. CDR3 coding DNA: TGTGCCAGCAGTTTTACGGGTGACACTGAAGCTTTCTTT. Amino acids: CASSFTGDTEAFF.

This clone was recorded once. The chain recombines TRBV28 with TRBJ2-1, with a possible D match to TRBD2 (6 bases). The V gene lost 9 bases and the J gene lost 4 bases, with 13 bases spanning the gap. The length of the CDR3 is 13 residues. Germline values: CDR1 MDHEN, CDR2 SYDVKM. The DNA of the CDR3 is TGTGCCAGTCGGGACTTTCTATACAATGAGCAGTTCTTC. This encodes CASRDFLYNEQFF.

The chain couples TRBV15 to TRBJ2-2; 7 bases fit TRBD1. The CDR3 runs to 15 residues. With 8 bases clipped from V and 5 bases from J, the junction kept 11 bases outside the gene matches. Germline CDR1 LNHNV, CDR2 YYDKDF (reference sequence). The DNA of the CDR3 is TGTGCCACCCGACAGGGTGGCCCGGAAACCGGGGAGCTGTTTTTT. Protein: CATRQGGPETGELFF.

The rearrangement uses TRBV18 and TRBJ1-2, with D possibly being TRBD1 (6 bases). Germline lookup yields CDR1 KGHSH and CDR2 LQKENI. The V gene lost 6 bases and the J gene lost 3 bases, with 11 bases spanning the gap. The CDR3 runs 13 residues. DNA for the CDR3: TGTGCCAGCTCGACAGGTGAAGACTATGGCTACACCTTC. Protein sequence: CASSTGEDYGYTF.

This clone was detected a few times. The chain combines TRBV11-3 with TRBJ2-1, with TRBD1 matching over 7 bases. Germline V CDR1 and CDR2: SGHNT, YENEEA. The CDR3 length is 15 residues. J gave up 0 bases and V 4 bases, and 3 bases lay outside the gene matches. In nucleotides, the CDR3 is TGTGCCAGCAGCTCGAGGGACAGCTCCTACAATGAGCAGTTCTTC. It codes for CASSSRDSSYNEQFF.

In this sample, this clone turned up once. V is TRBV19 and J is TRBJ1-1, with D maybe TRBD1 (5 bases). The CDR3 extends over 14 amino acids. Germline CDR1 LNHDA, CDR2 SQIVND (reference sequence). The V end lost 4 bases, the J end lost 1 base, and 10 bases lay between the germline ends. This CDR3 is CASSRQQTNTEAFF. The CDR3 bases are TGTGCCAGTAGTAGACAGCAGACGAACACTGAAGCTTTCTTT.

The rearrangement links TRBV4-1 to TRBJ2-2; 10 bases are a match to TRBD1. The ends lost 4 bases at V and 5 bases at J; junction bases unmatched: 7. Germline values: CDR1 MGHRA, CDR2 YSYEKL. The CDR3 is 16 residues long. The CDR3 region is CASSPPGQGRTGELFF. As DNA, the CDR3 is TGCGCCAGCAGCCCTCCGGGACAGGGGAGAACCGGGGAGCTGTTTTTT.

The CDR3 is CASSLVGREGDEQFF. The DNA for the CDR3 is TGTGCCAGCAGCTTAGTGGGGCGGGAGGGTGATGAGCAGTTCTTC. The chain is built from TRBV7-3 and TRBJ2-1, with TRBD2 identical over 9 bases. The CDR3 consists of 15 residues. Germline-derived CDR1 and CDR2 are SGHTA and FQGTGA. The V segment lost 2 bases and the J segment 8 bases; nucleotides outside the gene matches: 7.

The rearrangement joins TRBV11-2 to TRBJ2-7, with D possibly matching TRBD1 (5 bases). With 3 bases removed from V and 2 bases from J, the gap between germline ends came to 11 bases. The CDR3 spans 14 residues. Germline-derived CDR1 and CDR2 are SGHAT and FQNNGV. The CDR3 sequence is CASSFLDSTYEQYF. CDR3 DNA sequence: TGTGCCAGCAGCTTCCTCGACAGTACCTACGAGCAGTACTTC.

The chain has TRBV5-1 and TRBJ2-3; 7 bases align to TRBD2. V gave up 0 bases and J gave up 7 bases; unmatched junction bases: 8. The CDR3 loop spans 15 amino acids. Germline values: CDR1 SGHRS, CDR2 YFSETQ. This CDR3 reads CASSLAGTTTNTQYF. CDR3 DNA sequence: TGCGCCAGCAGCTTGGCCGGGACTACCACGAATACGCAGTATTTT.

The chain uses TRBV5-1 and TRBJ2-7, with TRBD1 identical over 8 bases. Germline CDR1 and CDR2: SGHRS and YFSETQ. With V trimmed by 3 bases and J by 6 bases, 11 bases remained unmatched. The CDR3 runs 15 residues. The DNA of the CDR3 is TGCGCCAGCAGCTGGGGCGGGACAGGATTGGTCGAGCAGTACTTC. Amino acid sequence: CASSWGGTGLVEQYF.

This clone was seen a handful of times. V and J are TRBV4-2 and TRBJ2-7, with 11 bases matching TRBD1. The CDR3 runs to 15 residues. Germline loops: CDR1 LGHNA, CDR2 YNFKEQ. V was clipped by 3 bases and J by 6 bases; unmatched bases: 7. CDR3 in DNA: TGTGCCAGCAGCCATGATCGGGACAGGGGGTCCGAGCAGTACTTC. This encodes CASSHDRDRGSEQYF.

The genes are TRBV7-2 and TRBJ1-6; D gene unclear. CDR3 length: 16 amino acids. Trimming cost V 2 bases and J 5 bases, with 13 bases left between them. Per the germline V gene, CDR1 is SGHTA and CDR2 is FQGNSA. For the CDR3, the DNA is TGTGCCAGCAGCTTACGGTCCGGGATAAATAATTCACCCCTCCACTTT. This gives the protein CASSLRSGINNSPLHF.

This rearrangement joins TRBV24-1 to TRBJ2-2; a possible D gene is TRBD2 (6 bases). V lost 1 base and J 1 base, leaving 9 bases between the germline ends. This CDR3 is built from 16 residues. Germline V gene data show CDR1 as KGHDR and CDR2 as SFDVKD. CDR3 DNA: TGTGCCACCAGTGATTTTACGCGGGGGAACACCGGGGAGCTGTTTTTT. This encodes CATSDFTRGNTGELFF.

The V call is TRBV3-1 (or the pseudogene TRBV3-2), the J call TRBJ2-2; no clear D. Trimming cost V 1 base and J 2 bases, with 11 bases left between them. Germline CDR1 LGHDT, CDR2 YNNKEL (reference sequence). CDR3 length: 16 amino acids. This chain's CDR3 is CASSQGSRPNTGELFF. The CDR3 nucleotides are TGTGCCAGCAGCCAAGGGTCGCGCCCAAACACCGGGGAGCTGTTTTTT.

This chain connects TRBV10-3 to TRBJ1-1; unclear D gene. Trimming removed 3 bases from V and 4 bases from J, with 12 bases in between. Germline CDR1 reads ENHRY; CDR2 reads SYGVKD. The length of the CDR3 is 14 residues. This chain's CDR3 is CAISDWEKGTEAFF. The CDR3 DNA sequence: TGTGCCATCAGTGACTGGGAGAAGGGCACTGAAGCTTTCTTT.

The V call is TRBV28, the J call TRBJ1-5; 7 nucleotides align to TRBD1. Germline assignment: CDR1 MDHEN and CDR2 SYDVKM. With 1 base clipped from V and 2 bases from J, the junction kept 11 bases outside the gene matches. The CDR3 covers 18 residues. The CDR3 loop reads CASSLFFGLGQGNQPQHF. Here the CDR3 DNA reads TGTGCCAGCAGTTTATTTTTTGGTCTTGGACAGGGCAATCAGCCCCAGCATTTT.

This chain connects TRBV5-1 to TRBJ1-6; D perhaps matches TRBD1 (6 bases). The CDR3 runs 14 residues. CDR1 SGHRS and CDR2 YFSETQ come from the germline V gene. V lost 5 bases and J 7 bases, leaving 13 bases between the germline ends. CDR3: CASSSGTSNSPLHF. Here the CDR3 DNA reads TGCGCCAGCAGTTCCGGGACAAGCAATTCACCCCTCCACTTT.

CDR3: CASSLTPDYGYTF. The CDR3 nucleotides read TGTGCCAGCAGCCTGACACCAGACTATGGCTACACCTTC. This chain uses TRBV11-2 with TRBJ1-2, with D hard to call. Germline V gene lookup returns CDR1 SGHAT and CDR2 FQNNGV. The V end was cut by 5 bases, the J end by 3 bases, with 10 bases between. The CDR3 consists of 13 residues.

This clone was counted only a few times. The chain couples TRBV9 to TRBJ1-3; TRBD1 might be the D (6 bases). The CDR3 has 19 residues. Trimming shortened V by 0 bases and J by 0 bases, and 19 bases separated the two germline ends. CDR1 is SGDLS, CDR2 YYNGEE, per germline. CDR3 nucleotides: TGTGCCAGCAGCGTAGCAGGGGTGGCCTATGGGAACTCTGGAAACACCATATATTTT. Translating gives CASSVAGVAYGNSGNTIYF.

The J gene is TRBJ1-1, the V gene TRBV29-1, with TRBD1 as a possible D gene (5 bases). Germline lookup yields CDR1 SQVTM and CDR2 ANQGSEA. V lost 4 bases and J 8 bases, leaving 8 bases between the germline ends. This CDR3 has 10 amino acids. The CDR3 here is CSVAGIEAFF. CDR3 sequence (DNA): TGCAGCGTTGCAGGGATCGAAGCTTTCTTT. The entire variable domain, with the rest obtained from reference TRBV29-1 and TRBJ1-1, is as follows: SAVISQKPSRDICQRGTSLTIQCQVDSQVTMMFWYRQQPGQSLTLIATANQGSEATYESGFVIDKFPISRPNLTFSTLTVSNMSPEDSSIYLCSVAGIEAFFGQGTRLTVV.

The V and J genes are TRBV2 and TRBJ2-7; D unclear. CDR1 and CDR2 from the germline V gene are SNHLY and FYNNEI. V was trimmed by 4 bases and J by 6 bases, leaving 16 bases between them. The CDR3 is made up of 14 amino acids. Written as DNA, the CDR3 is TGTGCCAGCAGTGCCCCACCTAGAACGGGCGAGCAGTACTTC. This codes for CASSAPPRTGEQYF.

The chain has TRBV4-2 and TRBJ2-7, with D unclear. The V and J ends lost 0 bases and 4 bases respectively, with 4 bases between them. The length of the CDR3 is 12 residues. Germline CDR1 and CDR2: LGHNA and YNFKEQ. The CDR3 nucleotides read TGTGCCAGCAGCCAAGATCTTTACGAGCAGTACTTC. This codes for CASSQDLYEQYF.

The rearrangement links TRBV7-2 to TRBJ1-1, with TRBD1 matching over 9 bases. The length of the CDR3 is 15 residues. Germline V gene sequence: CDR1 SGHTA, CDR2 FQGNSA. Trimming removed 5 bases from V and 0 bases from J; junction bases left unmatched: 4. The CDR3 loop is CASSLQGALNTEAFF. CDR3 sequence (DNA): TGTGCCAGCAGCCTACAGGGGGCGCTGAACACTGAAGCTTTCTTT.